A selection of T cell receptor beta chains follows, all from one sample in a study of CD8+CD57+ T cells in acquired aplastic anemia. Via MiXCR, TCRdb re-called the reads, giving one row per CDR3 protein. The data hold hundreds of thousands of distinct CDR3 sequences, with approximately 86% observed a single time. Material for sequencing was sorted CD4+, CD8+, or CD8+CD57+ T cells (not recorded which) from PBMCs. The receptor set was obtained from a human donor with aplastic anemia. Each CDR3 is given with its conserved first and last residue. The D gene is left open where the match is weak. The size entry is marked missing in some rows and otherwise reads once, few, many or a size class.

TGTGCCAGCAGCGCCGACAGCGCCTCCGATACGCAGTCTCTCCACTTT	CASSADSASDTQSLHF	TRBV7-8	NA	NA	16	TRBJ1-6
TGTGCCAGCAGCGTAGAGACCACGGGGGAGCTGTTTTTT	CASSVETTGELFF	TRBV2	NA	NA	13	TRBJ2-2
TGTGCCAGTAGTATAACGGGAGGGCCCTATACGCAGTATTTCTTC	CASSITGGPYTQYFF	TRBV7-2	NA	TRBD2	15	TRBJ2-1
TGTGCCAGCAACACACCGGGACAGGGGGGCGGAAACGGTCAGGATGAGCAGTTCTTC	CASNTPGQGGGNGQDEQFF	TRBV12-3/TRBV12-4	NA	TRBD1	19	TRBJ2-1
TGTGCCAGCAGCGCTGATGCAGAGACCCAGTACTTT	CASSADAETQYF	TRBV7-3	NA	NA	12	TRBJ2-5
TGTGCCAGCACCAAAACAGGCGTATTTGGCGTCACTGAAGCTTTCTTT	CASTKTGVFGVTEAFF	TRBV25-1	few	NA	16	TRBJ1-1
TGTGCCAGCAGCTTAGAGGGAGCCTCCGATAAGCAGTATCTCCACTTT	CASSLEGASDKQYLHF	TRBV7-8	NA	NA	16	TRBJ1-6
TGTGCCAGCAGTTTAGCGCGAACAGGAGGTGTATCACCCCTCCACTTT	CASSLARTGGVSPLHF	TRBV12-3/TRBV12-4	once	NA	16	TRBJ1-6
TGTGCCAGCAGCGTAGCAGGGTTGAACACTAAAGCGTATTTT	CASSVAGLNTKAYF	TRBV9	NA	NA	14	TRBJ2-3
TGTGCCAGCGGGGGCGGGGGCAGCGATGCGCAGTTTTTC	CASGGGGSDAQFF	TRBV2	NA	NA	13	TRBJ2-1
TGTGCCACCAGCAGGGAACGTCAGGGCTATCAGCCCCAGCATTTT	CATSRERQGYQPQHF	TRBV15	NA	NA	15	TRBJ1-5
TGTGTCAGCAGCTTAGAGGGAACAGCCGATACGCAGTATTTCTTT	CVSSLEGTADTQYFF	TRBV7-2	NA	NA	15	TRBJ1-1
TGTGCCAGCAGCTTGGCGGGAGGTCCCTATACGCAGTATCTCCACTTT	CASSLAGGPYTQYLHF	TRBV7-2	NA	NA	16	TRBJ1-6
TGTGCCAGCAGTGAGGGGAGAGGAAACGGTCAGGATGAGCAGTTCTTC	CASSEGRGNGQDEQFF	TRBV24-1	NA	NA	16	TRBJ2-1
TGTGCCAGCAGTTTAGCGGGAGGAGACGATACGCATTTT	CASSLAGGDDTHF	TRBV7-8	NA	TRBD2	13	TRBJ2-3
TGTGCCAGCAGCTTGGAGAGAGACGCGGTTGTATATTGCTACACCTTC	CASSLERDAVVYCYTF	TRBV7-2	NA	NA	16	TRBJ1-2
TGCAGCGTTGATCGGACAGGGAATCTACGCGAGCAGTACTTC	CSVDRTGNLREQYF	TRBV29-1	NA	TRBD1	14	TRBJ2-7
TGTGCCAGCAGCGACGGCGGCACCGCCTATAATTCATTT	CASSDGGTAYNSF	TRBV9	NA	NA	13	TRBJ2-3
TGTGCCAGCAGTTCAGGCGGGACTTCGGAAGAGACCCAGTACTTC	CASSSGGTSEETQYF	TRBV7-8	NA	NA	15	TRBJ2-5
TGTGCCAGCAGCGTATTACAGGACACTGAAGCTTTCTTT	CASSVLQDTEAFF	TRBV7-3	NA	NA	13	TRBJ1-1
TGTGCCAGCAGTCCAATAGCGGAGCAAGAGACCCAGTACTTC	CASSPIAEQETQYF	TRBV5-8	NA	NA	14	TRBJ2-5
TGTGCCAACGGCGTAGCGGCGTACCCAGATACGCAGTACTTC	CANGVAAYPDTQYF	TRBV7-8	NA	NA	14	TRBJ2-5
TGTGCCAGCAGCTTAGCGCCCAGGGAAGAAGGCTACACCTTC	CASSLAPREEGYTF	TRBV7-9	NA	NA	14	TRBJ1-2
TGTGCCAGCAGTGAATACCGATTCCCAGATACGCAGTATTTT	CASSEYRFPDTQYF	TRBV25-1	NA	NA	14	TRBJ2-3
TGCAGCGTTGATTGGACAGGGCACTATGGCTACACCTTC	CSVDWTGHYGYTF	TRBV29-1	NA	TRBD1	13	TRBJ1-2
TGTGCCACCTGCAGACGGTCAGACCAAGAGACACAGTACTTC	CATCRRSDQETQYF	TRBV7-3	NA	NA	14	TRBJ2-5
TGCGCCAGCAGCCAAGGCCTTGCAGGTGGCTATAATTCACCCCTCCACTTT	CASSQGLAGGYNSPLHF	TRBV4-1	few	NA	17	TRBJ1-6
TGTGCCAGCAGTTCTGAAAGGATCGGGGAGAGGGTTGAGCAGTTCTTC	CASSSERIGERVEQFF	TRBV7-8	NA	NA	16	TRBJ2-1
TGTGCCAGCAGCGCCGGGGGTACTGAAAAGCAGTATTTT	CASSAGGTEKQYF	TRBV7-2	once	NA	13	TRBJ2-3
TGTGCCAGCAGCTTATCCCCCTCAGAAGTGACCCAGTACTTC	CASSLSPSEVTQYF	TRBV7-2	once	NA	14	TRBJ2-5
TGTGCCAGCAGCGTAGCGCGAGGGGGACAAGAGACGTATTTT	CASSVARGGQETYF	TRBV9	NA	NA	14	TRBJ2-3
TGTGCCAGCAGCTCTTACGAACTACGGAAGGCAGCTCCCGTTTTCGCCTACAATGAGCAGTTCTTC	CASSSYELRKAAPVFAYNEQFF	TRBV7-6	once	NA	22	TRBJ2-1
TGTGCCAGCGCAAGAGGGGCCAACGCCGTTGAACACTTT	CASARGANAVEHF	TRBV7-3	NA	NA	13	TRBJ2-3
TGTGCCAGCAGCTCAGCGGGAGGAGGCAACACGCAGTCTTTCTTT	CASSSAGGGNTQSFF	TRBV7-9	NA	NA	15	TRBJ1-1
TGTGCCAGCAGCTCAGGCGGGACTCGGGGAAAGCAGCAGTTT	CASSSGGTRGKQQF	TRBV7-3	NA	NA	14	TRBJ2-3
TGTGCCAGCAGCTTAGCGGAGTACGAGCAGTACTTC	CASSLAEYEQYF	TRBV7-2	few	NA	12	TRBJ2-7
TGTGCCAGCAGCTTGCAGAGGAGCGGGGGGAGCGATGAGCAGTTCTTC	CASSLQRSGGSDEQFF	TRBV5-6	few	TRBD2	16	TRBJ2-1
TGTGACAGCAGCTGGACAGGGGGCGCCGACTACGGCGACACCTTC	CDSSWTGGADYGDTF	TRBV7-9	NA	TRBD1	15	TRBJ1-2
TGTGCCATCAGTGAGTCGAATGGTACACGGAGACAGGGTATCTCTGGCTACACCTTC	CAISESNGTRRQGISGYTF	TRBV10-3	NA	TRBD1	19	TRBJ1-2
TGTGCCGGACGGGGAGCTAGGGTGACCCAGTACTTT	CAGRGARVTQYF	TRBV9	NA	NA	12	TRBJ2-5
TGTGCCAGCAGTGTAGCGTGTAGCCATGAGACCCAGCATTTT	CASSVACSHETQHF	TRBV7-8	NA	NA	14	TRBJ1-5
TGTGCCAGCGGCGAGACAGGCACAGATAACCAGTATTTT	CASGETGTDNQYF	TRBV7-2	once	NA	13	TRBJ2-3
TGTGCCAGCAGAAGACAGCCCACCGCCGTTGAACACTCTTTCTTT	CASRRQPTAVEHSFF	TRBV7-3	NA	NA	15	TRBJ1-1